This T cell receptor (beta chain) was sequenced for a study of Ad26.COV2.S vaccination and SARS-CoV-2 variants. About the study: Enrolled in COV1001, the donor was in the Ad26.COV2.S trial arm, which received the vaccine.

This CDR3 comprises 13 residues. Germline lookup yields CDR1 LNHDA and CDR2 SQIVND (reference sequence). Trimming took 5 bases from V and 2 from J, leaving 9 bases between them. Sequencing used immunoSEQ multiplex PCR; TCRdb keeps in-frame clones, though not all of them. The repertoire has hundreds of thousands of clones, roughly 87% of them found once; the top ten carry roughly 3.1%. Treatment given: about 20 received Ad26.COV2.S at low or high dose, single or two shots; several received placebo; per-sample allocation not given. It was on day 63 after the first vaccine or placebo injection that samples were taken.

The sequenced sample was peripheral blood, obtained in a trial of Ad26.COV2.S vaccine versus placebo. The chain couples TRBV19 to TRBJ2-5; a possible D gene is TRBD1 (6 bases). The clonotype was recovered from a person between 18 and 59 years old who received the Ad26.COV2.S COVID-19 vaccine or a placebo. CDR3 residues: CASSQDRQETQYF. As DNA, the CDR3 is TGTGCCAGTAGTCAAGACAGGCAAGAGACCCAGTACTTC.